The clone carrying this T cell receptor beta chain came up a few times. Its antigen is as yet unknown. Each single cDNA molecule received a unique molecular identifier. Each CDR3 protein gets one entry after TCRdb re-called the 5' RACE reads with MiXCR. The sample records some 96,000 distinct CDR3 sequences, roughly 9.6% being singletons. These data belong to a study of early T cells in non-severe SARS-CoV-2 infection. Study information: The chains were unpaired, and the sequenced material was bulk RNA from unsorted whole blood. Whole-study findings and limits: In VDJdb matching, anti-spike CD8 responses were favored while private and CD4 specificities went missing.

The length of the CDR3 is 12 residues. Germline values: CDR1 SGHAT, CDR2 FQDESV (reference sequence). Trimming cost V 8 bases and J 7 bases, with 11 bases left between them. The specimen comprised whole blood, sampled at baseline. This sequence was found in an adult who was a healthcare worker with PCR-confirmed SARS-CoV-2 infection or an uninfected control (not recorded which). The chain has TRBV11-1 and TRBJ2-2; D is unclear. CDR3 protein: CASRDYIGELFF. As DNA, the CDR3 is TGTGCCAGCCGAGATTACATCGGGGAGCTGTTTTTT.